Listed below are T cell receptor beta chains from one sample, sequenced in a study of T cell responses to AZD1222 COVID-19 vaccine. Profiled with immunoSEQ multiplex PCR; TCRdb holds only in-frame clones, not every one. The data show about 120,000 clones, about 88% seen once. Sequencing was performed on peripheral blood, taken 28 days after the second AZD1222 dose. All receptors derive from an adult who received the AZD1222 COVID-19 vaccine. CDR3s leave out the opening cysteine and the closing phenylalanine or tryptophan.

j_gene,v_gene,CDR3aa
TRBJ1-4,TRBV30,AWANLGTTTNEKLF
TRBJ1-6,TRBV30,AWSRTGGSPLH
TRBJ1-5,TRBV3-1/TRBV3-2,ASSLRGGMGQPQH
TRBJ1-6,TRBV11-2,ASSLDRNSPLH
TRBJ2-1,TRBV4-1,ASSPVPTKRYNEQF
TRBJ2-1,TRBV9,ASSLSGLAGGYNEQF
TRBJ1-3,TRBV7-9,ASSLAGGQGPGNTIY
TRBJ1-3,TRBV9,ASSSGTAGNTIY
TRBJ2-7,TRBV21-1,ASRTGTVFYEQY
TRBJ2-7,TRBV10-3,AISDNRLRYEQY
TRBJ1-1,TRBV3-1/TRBV3-2,ASSQDDRVGTEAF
TRBJ1-1,TRBV5-1,ASSSADRAWDTEAF
TRBJ1-6,TRBV3-1/TRBV3-2,ASSHLQGSTYNSPLH
TRBJ2-1,TRBV5-1,ASSFTSGGAYEQF
TRBJ2-5,TRBV30,AWGWGETQY
TRBJ2-5,TRBV3-1/TRBV3-2,ASSQQDRETQY
TRBJ1-5,TRBV6-2/TRBV6-3,ASSYKWGSQPQH
TRBJ2-3,TRBV6-5,ASSLTGGTDTQY
TRBJ1-1,TRBV7-2,ASSLRDRGGGTEAF
TRBJ2-2,TRBV28,ASTTGGPGELF
TRBJ1-1,TRBV6-5,ASRLRTGEAF
TRBJ2-2,TRBV7-2,ASSLGPQKTGELF
TRBJ1-6,TRBV5-1,ASSLEDGYDSPLH
TRBJ2-7,TRBV6-1,ASSELPGFSPYEQY
TRBJ2-5,TRBV3-1/TRBV3-2,ASSLSGGASETQY
TRBJ2-5,TRBV6-5,ASSYVDRRETQY
TRBJ2-1,TRBV28,ASSYGGAGNEQF
TRBJ2-2,TRBV19,ASSSTGGLNTGELF
TRBJ1-1,TRBV18,ASSPSGTGTFAF
TRBJ1-4,TRBV25-1,ASSDRISVHEKLF
TRBJ2-3,TRBV11-2,ASSLQFGPGQIADTQY
TRBJ1-1,TRBV29-1,SVRGLSGAGNTEAF
TRBJ1-1,TRBV19,ASSIGTGPMNTEAF
TRBJ1-4,TRBV5-1,ASSSLGTGGRTNEKLF
TRBJ2-5,TRBV10-1,ASSVDRGRGETQY
TRBJ1-1,TRBV5-1,ASSLEGQGAEAF